This TCR beta chain was recorded in a study of shared clonotypes between healthy human individuals. Study as a whole: Contributing individuals were a couple of females and a few males aged 18 to 49.

Genomic DNA (from each subset) was split evenly across several immunoSEQ plates. Sequencing was performed with immunoSEQ multiplex PCR; in TCRdb, only in-frame clones are kept and a portion is missing. The sample has about 2.2 million clones; 90% to 95% are singletons. Points on this clone: Its antigen is as yet unknown.

CD45RO-negative, CCR7-selected cells formed the naive CD8 fraction, which excluded terminally differentiated effector memory CD45RA+ cells. Study outcomes and limitations: Clonotypes not shared had lower generation probabilities than those common to all four donors. Represented diversity (both genetic and exposure-history) was limited by the small number of donors.

V lost 3 bases and J lost 0; bases outside the gene matches: 9. Germline CDR1 is MNHEY and CDR2 is SMNVEV (reference sequence). The CDR3 spans 19 residues. The chain is built from TRBV27 and TRBJ1-5; TRBD1 agrees at 12 bases. The receptor was isolated from a man aged 18 to 30 in good health. Some clones in this sample may be carry-over from other donors' samples. The specimen was naive CD8+ T cells from PBMCs. The CDR3 sequence is CASSFPPGQGAGSNQPQHF. CDR3 in DNA: TGTGCCAGCAGTTTCCCCCCGGGACAGGGGGCCGGTAGCAATCAGCCCCAGCATTTT.